This TCR beta chain was recorded in a study of CD8+ T cells in alopecia areata. The sample's treatment: oral pan-JAK inhibitor, 5-10 mg twice daily. The investigators collected lesional scalp punch biopsies and peripheral blood from alopecia areata patients. The germline CDR1 and CDR2 sequences are SGHDT and YYEEEE. Trimming shortened V by 3 bases and J by 0 bases, and 10 bases separated the two germline ends. This CDR3 has 14 residues. Extracted RNA was reverse transcribed, and the resulting cDNA served as sequencing template. Sequencing used immunoSEQ multiplex PCR; TCRdb keeps in-frame clones, though not all of them. The sample has around 180,000 clones, approximately 57% seen once.

J is TRBJ2-7 and V is TRBV5-6; the D gene is possibly TRBD2 (5 bases). The source is a human donor with alopecia areata. The source was CD4+ T cells sorted from blood, collected at week 24, from a patient treated with tofacitinib. The CDR3 sequence: CASSSDLASYEQYF. CDR3 DNA: TGTGCCAGCAGCTCGGACTTAGCCTCCTACGAGCAGTACTTC.